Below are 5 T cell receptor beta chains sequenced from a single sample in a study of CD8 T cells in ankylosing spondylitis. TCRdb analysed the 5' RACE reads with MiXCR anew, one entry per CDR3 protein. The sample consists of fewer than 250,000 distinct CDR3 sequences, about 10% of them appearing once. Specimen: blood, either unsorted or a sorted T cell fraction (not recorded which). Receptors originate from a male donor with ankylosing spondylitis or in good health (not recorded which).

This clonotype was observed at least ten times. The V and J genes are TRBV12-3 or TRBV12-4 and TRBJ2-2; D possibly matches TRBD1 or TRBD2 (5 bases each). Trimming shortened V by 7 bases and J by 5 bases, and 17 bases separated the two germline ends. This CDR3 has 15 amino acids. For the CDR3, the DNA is TGTGCCAGCACCCCGCAGCAGGGAGAAACCGGGGAGCTGTTTTTT. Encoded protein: CASTPQQGETGELFF.

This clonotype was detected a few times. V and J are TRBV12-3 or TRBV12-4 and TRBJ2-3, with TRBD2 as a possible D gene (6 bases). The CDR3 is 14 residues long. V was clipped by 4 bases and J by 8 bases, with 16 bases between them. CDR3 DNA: TGTGCCAGCAGTTCGGGGGTCTCAGCCGGTACGCAGTATTTT. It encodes CASSSGVSAGTQYF.

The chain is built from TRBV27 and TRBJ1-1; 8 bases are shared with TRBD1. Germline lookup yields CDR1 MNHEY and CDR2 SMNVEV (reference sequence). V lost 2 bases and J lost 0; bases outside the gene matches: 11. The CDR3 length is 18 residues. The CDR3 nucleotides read TGTGCCAGCAGTTTAGCCCCGGGACAGGAGACCTTGAACACTGAAGCTTTCTTT. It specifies CASSLAPGQETLNTEAFF.

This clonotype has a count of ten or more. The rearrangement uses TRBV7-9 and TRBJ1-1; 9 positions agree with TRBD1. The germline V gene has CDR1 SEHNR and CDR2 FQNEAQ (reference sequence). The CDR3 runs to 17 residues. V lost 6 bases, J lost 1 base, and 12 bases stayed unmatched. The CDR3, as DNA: TGTGCCAGCAGTCTGCCCGGGACAGGGCAGAGGAACACTGAAGCTTTCTTT. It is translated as CASSLPGTGQRNTEAFF.

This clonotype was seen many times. In DNA, the CDR3 is TGTGCCAGCAGCTTGGTACAGAGGAACACTGAAGCTTTCTTT. Translated: CASSLVQRNTEAFF. V and J are TRBV5-6 and TRBJ1-1; D is unresolved. Trimming cost V 0 bases and J 1 base, with 7 bases left between them. The CDR3 is made up of 14 amino acids. Germline CDR1 is SGHDT and CDR2 is YYEEEE.